This T cell receptor (delta chain) is from a study of delta chains in infants with herpesvirus infections. Study as a whole: Ugandan infants were followed prospectively from birth through primary CMV infection. Study-level results: The public clonotype decayed quickly, seemingly gone after around 2 months.

With regard to this clone: Its target is unknown. A much larger clone sits a single nucleotide away, making a read error possible.

The CDR3 covers 21 residues. CDR1 TSESDYY and CDR2 QEAYKQQN come from the germline V gene. TCR cDNA was made from PBMC RNA with gamma- and delta-chain-specific primers. TCRdb re-analyzed the RT-PCR reads via CATT. The sample yields under 2,000 delta-chain clones, around 7% seen once. This receptor was taken from a human donor who was a Ugandan infant, either HIV-exposed or HIV-unexposed (not recorded which). The chain is built from TRAV38-2/DV8 and TRDJ1, with 9 bases identical to TRDD3. The sample was peripheral blood, taken at time point 1 of longitudinal follow-up. The CDR3 is CAHRSSPSPFTVLGDTDKLIF. The CDR3, as DNA: TGTGCTCATAGGAGCAGCCCCAGCCCATTTACGGTTCTGGGGGATACCGATAAACTCATCTTT.